This TCR beta chain originates from a study of CD8+CD57+ T cells in acquired aplastic anemia. Turning to the study itself: Average DNA yield from sorted CD4+ and CD8+ cells was approximately 3 ug. Broader study findings: Approximately 30 was the count of CD8+ CDR3 sequences that patients shared with controls.

The TCR beta profiling, which covered VDJ combination and CDR3 sequence, was carried out using genomic DNA as the template. One entry per CDR3 protein, called by TCRdb with MiXCR from the reads. The repertoire has 150,000 or so distinct CDR3 sequences, 47% of them found once; the top ten carry roughly 2.8%. Selection for sequencing was limited to patients who had shown CD8+CD57+ cell expansion by flow cytometry. Trimming shortened V by 8 bases and J by 2 bases, and 11 bases separated the two germline ends. From germline, CDR1 is SGHTA and CDR2 FQGTGA. The CDR3 has 13 residues. This clonotype has a single count. The antigen is not known.

V gene TRBV7-3 combines with J gene TRBJ2-3; D remains unclear. Sequenced input: sorted CD4+, CD8+, or CD8+CD57+ T cells (not recorded which) from PBMCs. The clonotype comes from a human donor with aplastic anemia. The CDR3 spells CASSTEPTDTQYF. The CDR3 nucleotides are TGTGCCAGCTCGACGGAGCCCACAGATACGCAGTATTTT.